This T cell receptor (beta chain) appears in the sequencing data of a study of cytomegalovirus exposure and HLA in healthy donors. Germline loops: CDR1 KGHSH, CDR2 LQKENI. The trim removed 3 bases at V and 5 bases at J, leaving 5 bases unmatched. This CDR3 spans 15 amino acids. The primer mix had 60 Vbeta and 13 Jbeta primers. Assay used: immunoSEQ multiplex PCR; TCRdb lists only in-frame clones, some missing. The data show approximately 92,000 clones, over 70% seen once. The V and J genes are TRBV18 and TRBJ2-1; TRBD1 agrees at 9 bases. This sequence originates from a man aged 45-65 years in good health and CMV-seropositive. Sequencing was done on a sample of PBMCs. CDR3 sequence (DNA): TGTGCCAGCTCACCCCGGGACAGGGCTAACAATGAGCAGTTCTTC. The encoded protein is CASSPRDRANNEQFF. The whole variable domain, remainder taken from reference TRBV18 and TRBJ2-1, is NAGVMQNPRHLVRRRGQEARLRCSPMKGHSHVYWYRQLPEEGLKFMVYLQKENIIDESGMPKERFSAEFPKEGPSILRIQQVVRGDSAAYFCASSPRDRANNEQFFGPGTRLTVL.